A single T cell receptor beta chain is shown here with its context. This entry comes from a study of blood T cell repertoires in COVID-19. Study at large: PBMCs, B-cell-depleted T cells, or T cells provided the cDNA or gDNA that made up the material.

Germline V CDR1 and CDR2: SGHDT, YYEEEE. This CDR3 has 13 amino acids. After removal of 1 base from V and 6 bases from J, the junction contained 1 base not matched to a gene. Original methodology: Amplification from reference gene primers served as the basis for estimated nucleated cell counts. TCRdb keeps only in-frame clones here, not all; method: immunoSEQ multiplex PCR. V and J calls and clone size follow that table, whereas D and trimming were derived from the DNA. The repertoire holds about 140,000 clones, with more than 80% as singletons. The study recruited people aged about 18 to 89 years across roughly 23 US areas. Exposed enrollees had met someone with a PCR-confirmed or clinician-diagnosed COVID-19 case at some point within the 2 weeks before study entry.

The sequenced material came from PBMCs or T cells enriched from blood (not recorded which). This rearrangement joins TRBV5-6 to TRBJ1-2; 9 nucleotides line up with TRBD1. The source is a woman between 18 and 29 years old who had been exposed to COVID-19. CDR3 in DNA: TGTGCCAGCAGCTTGTACAGGGGGCATGGCTACACCTTC. Protein: CASSLYRGHGYTF.